The 4 T cell receptor beta chains in this list originate from one sample, sequenced in a study of blood T cell repertoires in COVID-19. The method was immunoSEQ multiplex PCR; TCRdb's version includes in-frame clones alone and lacks a portion of them. The table lists 250,000 to 300,000 clones, less than 90% of them singletons. Material: peripheral blood. These receptors were obtained from a man aged 60 to 75 with acute or convalescent COVID-19.

This clone was detected only a few times. The chain links TRBV5-1 to TRBJ2-2, with 10 positions matching TRBD1. V lost 2 bases to trimming and J lost 6 bases; unmatched junction nucleotides: 13. Looked up from germline, CDR1 is SGHRS and CDR2 is YFSETQ. The CDR3 has 18 amino acids. The CDR3 nucleotides are TGCGCCAGCAGCTTAACGGTCGACAGGGGGCGCAGGGCCGGGGAGCTGTTTTTT. Translating it yields CASSLTVDRGRRAGELFF.

The rearrangement uses TRBV14 and TRBJ1-3; D is unclear. CDR3 length equals 15 residues. V was pared by 4 bases and J by 2 bases, with 12 bases between. Germline CDR1 and CDR2: SGHDN and FVKESK. The DNA for the CDR3 is TGTGCCAGCAGCCCCCGATCCGGGGCTGGAAACACCATATATTTT. Amino acid sequence: CASSPRSGAGNTIYF.

The chain is built from TRBV6-5 and TRBJ2-2; 10 nucleotides agree with TRBD2. Unmatched junction bases numbered 5, after V lost 5 bases and J lost 5 bases. The CDR3 has 15 amino acids. The V gene's germline CDR1 is MNHEY and CDR2 SVGAGI. The CDR3 nucleotides read TGTGCCAGCAGTCTACTAGCGGGGTGGACCGGGGAGCTGTTTTTT. Translation: CASSLLAGWTGELFF.

The chain joins TRBV6-6 to TRBJ1-1; D is perhaps TRBD1 (6 bases). Trimming took 5 bases from V and 4 from J, leaving 11 bases between them. This CDR3 region has 13 residues. Germline V gene data show CDR1 as MNHNY and CDR2 as SVGAGI (reference sequence). The CDR3 nucleotides are TGTGCCAGCAGTAACAGGGTCGGCACTGAAGCTTTCTTT. Translated, it gives CASSNRVGTEAFF.